This T cell receptor (beta chain) was identified during a study of Ad26.COV2.S vaccination and SARS-CoV-2 variants. Treatment in this sample: 15 to 20 received Ad26.COV2.S at low or high dose, single or two shots; about 5 received placebo; per-sample allocation not given. All samples were drawn on day 63, counting from the first vaccine or placebo injection. What was given as vaccine was an Ad26 vector encoding Wuhan-strain SARS-CoV-2 spike. This clone was observed a single time. Profiling relied on immunoSEQ multiplex PCR, and the TCRdb table lists in-frame clones only, not all of them. The data hold a few hundred thousand clones, with around 87% observed a single time. Germline values: CDR1 MNHEY, CDR2 SVGAGI. The CDR3 sequence is 14 residues long. V gave up 4 bases and J gave up 2 bases, with 12 bases separating them.

The clonotype comes from a person between 18 and 65 years old who received the Ad26.COV2.S COVID-19 vaccine or a placebo. The specimen comprised peripheral blood, sampled in a trial of Ad26.COV2.S vaccine versus placebo. The chain carries TRBV6-5 and TRBJ2-7; no definite D call. CDR3 sequence reads: CASSFSPGPYEQYF. As DNA, the CDR3 is TGTGCCAGCAGTTTTAGTCCGGGCCCCTACGAGCAGTACTTC.